This T cell receptor beta chain was recovered during a study of blood T cell repertoires in COVID-19. For the study at large: The United States, Italy and Spain provided the acute and convalescent COVID-19 samples.

V trimming: 1 base; J trimming: 2 bases; junction bases outside the gene matches: 1. The CDR3 is 15 amino acids. Germline lookup yields CDR1 MNHEY and CDR2 SVGEGT. Study processing details: Estimation of nucleated cell counts was performed using reference gene primer amplification. Repertoires were generated with immunoSEQ multiplex PCR, while TCRdb's copy carries only in-frame clones and drops some. V and J calls and clone size are copied from that table; D and trimming were computed from the DNA. The sample carries approximately 260,000 clones, around four fifths recorded once. Participants spanned ages roughly 18 to 95 years and resided in 24 US areas. Self-reported history from a screening survey and questionnaire set each donor's cohort.

The chain couples TRBV6-2 or TRBV6-3 to TRBJ2-1; 8 bases map to TRBD2. The TCR sequence derives from a young man with acute COVID-19. Sequences were obtained from PBMCs or T cells enriched from blood (not recorded which). CDR3 protein: CASSYLAGPYNEQFF. CDR3 nucleotides: TGTGCCAGCAGTTACTTAGCGGGACCCTACAATGAGCAGTTCTTC.